This T cell receptor beta chain comes out of a study of blood T cell repertoires in COVID-19. Measured with immunoSEQ multiplex PCR; TCRdb has only the in-frame clones, and not every one. The sample lists approximately 190,000 clones; roughly 87% were seen once. Trimming left V 2 bases short and J 7 bases short, with 11 bases between. CDR3 length: 14 residues. Per germline, CDR1 MNHEY and CDR2 SVGAGI. The chain joins TRBV6-5 to TRBJ2-2; D may be TRBD1 (7 bases). Material for sequencing was peripheral blood. The receptor comes from a middle-aged woman with acute or convalescent COVID-19. The chain's CDR3 is CASSYQGGVGELFF. In DNA form, the CDR3 reads TGTGCCAGCAGTTACCAGGGGGGCGTCGGGGAGCTGTTTTTT.